These 25 T cell receptor beta chains originate from one sample sequenced in a study of blood T cells in healthy people across ages. Primers used in a second PCR of roughly 7 to 12 cycles were a sample-barcoded 5' primer and a J-beta primer mix. TCRdb re-called the 5' RACE reads through MiXCR, storing one row per CDR3 protein. The table records fewer than 2,000,000 distinct CDR3 sequences, around 35% of them present only once. Sequencing used blood. Receptors originate from a woman aged 25-40 years in good health.

The chain recombines TRBV6-6 with TRBJ1-5; D gene uncertain. Germline V gene lookup returns CDR1 MNHNY and CDR2 SVGAGI (reference sequence). The CDR3 totals 16 residues. Trimming removed 6 bases from V and 0 bases from J, with 15 bases in between. The CDR3 sequence is CASSRGRVDSNQPQHF. As DNA, the CDR3 is TGTGCCAGCAGCCGTGGCCGGGTTGATAGCAATCAGCCCCAGCATTTT.

The rearrangement links TRBV6-2 or TRBV6-3 to TRBJ2-1, with D possibly TRBD1 on 6 matching bases. This CDR3 is 17 amino acids long. CDR1 and CDR2 from the germline V gene are MNHEY and SVGEGT. Trimming removed 10 bases from V and 0 bases from J, with 22 bases in between. The CDR3 DNA reads as TGTGCCATCAAAGGAGACAGGCTCAGTAACTCCTACAATGAGCAGTTCTTC. Its translation: CAIKGDRLSNSYNEQFF.

The chain links TRBV10-3 to TRBJ1-1; D is possibly TRBD1 (5 bases). Germline loops: CDR1 ENHRY, CDR2 SYGVKD. This CDR3 is built from 13 residues. V lost 2 bases, J lost 10 bases, and 14 bases lay in between. The CDR3 loop reads CAISETQGAGAFF. In DNA, the CDR3 is TGTGCCATCAGTGAGACCCAAGGGGCCGGAGCTTTCTTT.

This clonotype turned up a few times. This sequence joins TRBV20-1 and TRBJ2-5, with D unresolved. The CDR3 spans 11 residues. Germline lookup yields CDR1 DFQATT and CDR2 SNEGSKA (reference sequence). V gave up 8 bases and J gave up 5 bases, with 12 bases separating them. The CDR3 nucleotides read TGCAGTCTACCCTCGTACGAGACCCAGTACTTC. Its protein is CSLPSYETQYF.

V and J are TRBV12-3 or TRBV12-4 and TRBJ1-2; 7 nucleotides agree with TRBD1. This CDR3 contains 14 residues. The V gene end was trimmed by 5 bases and the J gene end by 2 bases; junction bases not matched to a gene: 5. The CDR3 region is CASSKTGLNYGYTF. The CDR3 nucleotides are TGTGCCAGCAGTAAGACAGGGTTAAACTATGGCTACACCTTC.

This sequence joins TRBV5-1 and TRBJ2-1; 16 bases map to TRBD2. The CDR3 loop spans 20 amino acids. V shed 3 bases and J 6 bases; nucleotides not matched to a gene: 15. Germline assignment: CDR1 SGHRS and CDR2 YFSETQ. This CDR3 reads CASSSPGLAGGSSFCNEQFF. CDR3 sequence (DNA): TGCGCCAGCAGCTCTCCGGGACTAGCGGGAGGGTCCAGTTTCTGCAATGAGCAGTTCTTC.

The chain couples TRBV7-2 to TRBJ2-5, with 8 bases aligning to TRBD2. Losses at the gene ends were 1 base for V and 5 bases for J; bases not matched to a gene: 6. The CDR3 length is 15 residues. Germline V gives CDR1 SGHTA, CDR2 FQGNSA. CDR3 region: CASSLVGLASETQYF. In DNA form, the CDR3 reads TGTGCCAGCAGCTTAGTCGGACTAGCCTCCGAGACCCAGTACTTC.

This clonotype was seen a few times. The chain employs TRBV20-1 and TRBJ2-7; TRBD1 might be the D (5 bases). V lost 0 bases and J lost 6, with 18 bases in between. Germline V CDR1 and CDR2: DFQATT, SNEGSKA (reference sequence). The CDR3 sequence is 15 residues long. The CDR3 reads CSARDLRVPLGEQYF. The CDR3 coding sequence is TGCAGTGCTAGAGACCTCAGGGTTCCCCTAGGCGAGCAGTACTTC.

The genes are TRBV27 and TRBJ2-7; 7 bases are a match to TRBD1. CDR3 length: 13 residues. The germline V gene encodes CDR1 MNHEY and CDR2 SMNVEV (reference sequence). V dropped 0 bases and J dropped 5; count of bases not matched to a gene: 1. DNA of the CDR3: TGTGCCAGCAGTTTATCGACAGGGCACGAGCAGTACTTC. It translates to CASSLSTGHEQYF.

This clonotype has a single count. The chain combines TRBV3-1 with TRBJ1-1; D call uncertain. The CDR3 is 15 amino acids. The germline V gene has CDR1 LGHDT and CDR2 YNNKEL (reference sequence). The germline V and J ends were trimmed by 4 bases and 8 bases, with 20 bases remaining between them. The CDR3 sequence: CASSPSSHEFPEAFF. DNA for the CDR3: TGTGCCAGCAGCCCCTCAAGTCATGAGTTCCCCGAAGCTTTCTTT.

This rearrangement joins TRBV21-1 to TRBJ2-1; the D call in the table, TRBD1, was not verified against the DNA. TRBV21-1 is flagged as a pseudogene. The CDR3 sequence is 14 residues long. CDR3 nucleotides: TGTGCCAGCAGCAAAGTTCGGCAGGGGCATGAGCAGTTCTTC. Protein sequence: CASSKVRQGHEQFF.

The chain has TRBV2 and TRBJ1-1, with D tentatively TRBD1 (6 bases). Trimming removed 5 bases at V and 1 base at J, with 8 bases between. The germline gives CDR1 SNHLY, CDR2 FYNNEI. The CDR3 is 13 amino acids. This CDR3 reads CASSTGKNTEAFF. DNA of the CDR3: TGTGCCAGCAGTACAGGGAAGAACACTGAAGCTTTCTTT.

This clonotype was seen only a few times. The chain joins TRBV29-1 to TRBJ2-1, with D perhaps TRBD1 (6 bases). The length of the CDR3 is 14 residues. The germline V gene has CDR1 SQVTM and CDR2 ANQGSEA. V was clipped by 7 bases and J by 5 bases, with 18 bases between them. This chain's CDR3 is CSAGETGWNNEQFF. The CDR3 coding sequence is TGCAGCGCAGGGGAGACAGGATGGAACAATGAGCAGTTCTTC.

This clonotype was counted a few times. This chain uses TRBV4-1 with TRBJ2-3; D perhaps matches TRBD1 (6 bases). Trimming left V 0 bases short and J 5 bases short, with 12 bases between. CDR1 MGHRA and CDR2 YSYEKL come from the germline V gene. The CDR3 loop spans 15 amino acids. CDR3 protein: CASSQEVTGKDTQYF. The CDR3 nucleotides read TGCGCCAGCAGCCAAGAGGTAACAGGGAAAGATACGCAGTATTTT.

This chain uses TRBV18 with TRBJ1-1; D unclear. The CDR3 extends over 14 amino acids. V gave up 8 bases and J gave up 2 bases, with 15 bases separating them. CDR1 KGHSH and CDR2 LQKENI come from the germline V gene. The CDR3 nucleotides are TGTGCCAGCCGCTCCTCTACAAGCAACACTGAAGCTTTCTTT. Translation: CASRSSTSNTEAFF.

There are a few counts of this clonotype. V and J are TRBV28 and TRBJ2-7, with no clear D. Germline V CDR1 and CDR2: MDHEN, SYDVKM. Trimming pared 1 base from V and 0 bases from J, leaving 13 bases between. The CDR3 covers 16 residues. For the CDR3, the DNA is TGTGCCAGCAGTTTATCGAAAAGACACCCCTCCTACGAGCAGTACTTC. Translating it yields CASSLSKRHPSYEQYF.

There are many counts of this clonotype. This chain links TRBV7-2 with TRBJ2-1; D is perhaps TRBD2 (5 bases). Trimming shortened V by 5 bases and J by 0 bases, and 11 bases separated the two germline ends. CDR1 is SGHTA and CDR2 is FQGNSA in the germline V gene. The CDR3 sequence is 15 residues long. The CDR3 bases are TGTGCCAGCAGCCCTAGCTTGAGCTCCTACAATGAGCAGTTCTTC. It encodes CASSPSLSSYNEQFF. Drawing the rest from reference TRBV7-2 and TRBJ2-1, the complete variable domain is GAGVSQSPSNKVTEKGKDVELRCDPISGHTALYWYRQSLGQGLEFLIYFQGNSAPDKSGLPSDRFSAERTGGSVSTLTIQRTQQEDSAVYLCASSPSLSSYNEQFFGPGTRLTVL.

This clonotype was counted only a few times. V is TRBV9 and J is TRBJ2-7, with TRBD1 matching over 10 bases. J lost 4 bases, V lost 0 bases, and 4 bases had no gene match. The CDR3 runs 15 residues. CDR1 SGDLS and CDR2 YYNGEE come from the germline V gene. This chain's CDR3 is CASSVAPGQGYEQYF. The CDR3 DNA reads as TGTGCCAGCAGCGTAGCTCCGGGACAGGGGTACGAGCAGTACTTC.

The rearrangement joins TRBV4-2 to TRBJ2-3; 9 bases line up with TRBD2. The CDR3 extends over 17 amino acids. Germline CDR1 LGHNA, CDR2 YNFKEQ. V was pared by 2 bases and J by 2 bases, with 8 bases of the junction left unmatched. CDR3 sequence reads: CASSQQVAGDVTDTQYF. DNA for the CDR3: TGTGCCAGCAGCCAACAGGTAGCGGGAGACGTCACAGATACGCAGTATTTT.

J is TRBJ2-7 and V is TRBV18; TRBD1 agrees at 9 bases. The trim removed 4 bases at V and 3 bases at J, leaving 4 bases unmatched. Germline CDR1 reads KGHSH; CDR2 reads LQKENI. The CDR3 extends over 14 amino acids. The DNA of the CDR3 is TGTGCCAGCTCACGAGGACAGGGGATCTACGAGCAGTACTTC. It yields the protein CASSRGQGIYEQYF. The full variable domain, in which reference TRBV18 and TRBJ2-7 provide the parts outside the CDR3, is NAGVMQNPRHLVRRRGQEARLRCSPMKGHSHVYWYRQLPEEGLKFMVYLQKENIIDESGMPKERFSAEFPKEGPSILRIQQVVRGDSAAYFCASSRGQGIYEQYFGPGTRLTVT.

J is TRBJ2-1 and V is TRBV4-1; 12 bases align to TRBD2. The CDR3 runs 16 residues. The ends lost 1 base at V and 7 bases at J; junction bases unmatched: 5. The germline V gene has CDR1 MGHRA and CDR2 YSYEKL. CDR3 bases: TGCGCCAGCAGCCAAGCTAGCGGACTAGCGGGAAATGAGCAGTTCTTC. Translating it yields CASSQASGLAGNEQFF.

In this sample, this clonotype turned up once. This chain connects TRBV7-2 to TRBJ1-1, with 7 bases lining up with TRBD1. Germline-derived CDR1 and CDR2 are SGHTA and FQGNSA. This CDR3 contains 15 residues. V shed 3 bases, J shed 1 base, and the junction held 5 bases outside the gene matches. The CDR3 region is CASSLYPGGNTEAFF. DNA for the CDR3: TGTGCCAGCAGCTTGTACCCAGGGGGGAACACTGAAGCTTTCTTT.

This clonotype appeared a few times. V usage is TRBV18 and J usage is TRBJ2-3, with 9 bases lining up with TRBD2. CDR1 is KGHSH and CDR2 is LQKENI in the germline V gene. J was trimmed by 7 bases and V by 0 bases; bases with no gene match: 5. This CDR3 contains 15 residues. For the CDR3, the DNA is TGTGCCAGCTCACCACCGTCTAGCGGGACCCATACGCAGTATTTT. It specifies CASSPPSSGTHTQYF.

The CDR3, as DNA: TGTGCCAGCAGCTTAATACAGGGGATACAGACCCAGTACTTC. Translated, it gives CASSLIQGIQTQYF. V usage is TRBV11-2 and J usage is TRBJ2-5, with 7 bases fitting TRBD1. The CDR3 runs to 14 residues. CDR1 is SGHAT, CDR2 FQNNGV, per germline. The trim removed 2 bases at V and 6 bases at J, leaving 6 bases unmatched.

This clonotype was detected only a few times. A much larger clonotype is one base distant, so this may be a read error. This chain links TRBV20-1 with TRBJ2-3; no firm D call. The V end was cut by 5 bases, the J end by 4 bases, with 10 bases between. Germline V gene lookup returns CDR1 DFQATT and CDR2 SNEGSKA (reference sequence). The length of the CDR3 is 12 residues. CDR3 in amino acids: CSAVWAADTQYF. Written as DNA, the CDR3 is TGCAGTGCTGTGTGGGCGGCAGATACGCAGTATTTT.